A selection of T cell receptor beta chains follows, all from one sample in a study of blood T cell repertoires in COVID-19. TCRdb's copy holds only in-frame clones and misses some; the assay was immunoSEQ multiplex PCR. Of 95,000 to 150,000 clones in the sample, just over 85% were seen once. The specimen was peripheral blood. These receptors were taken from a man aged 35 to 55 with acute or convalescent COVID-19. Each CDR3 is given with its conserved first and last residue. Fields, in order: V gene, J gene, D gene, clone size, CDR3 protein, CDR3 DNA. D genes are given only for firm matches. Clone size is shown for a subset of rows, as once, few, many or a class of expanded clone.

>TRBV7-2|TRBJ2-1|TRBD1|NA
CASSLGGQGANEQFF
TGTGCCAGCAGCTTAGGGGGGCAGGGGGCGAATGAGCAGTTCTTC
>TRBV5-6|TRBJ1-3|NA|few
CASSFFRNSGNTIYF
TGTGCCAGCAGCTTCTTCAGAAACTCTGGAAACACCATATATTTT
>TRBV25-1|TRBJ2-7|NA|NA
CASSAPFSYEQYF
TGTGCCAGCAGTGCTCCCTTCTCCTACGAGCAGTACTTC
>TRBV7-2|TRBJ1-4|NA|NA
CASSARTGVNEKLFF
TGTGCCAGCAGCGCCCGGACGGGGGTTAATGAAAAACTGTTTTTT
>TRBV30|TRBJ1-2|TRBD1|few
CAWGRTGIYGYTF
TGTGCCTGGGGGCGGACAGGGATATATGGCTACACCTTC
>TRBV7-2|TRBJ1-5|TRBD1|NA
CASSLTTGASTYSNQPQHF
TGTGCCAGCAGCTTAACGACAGGGGCGTCCACTTATAGCAATCAGCCCCAGCATTTT
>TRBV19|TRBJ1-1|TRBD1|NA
CASSIPDRVNTEAFF
TGTGCCAGTAGTATCCCGGACAGGGTGAACACTGAAGCTTTCTTT
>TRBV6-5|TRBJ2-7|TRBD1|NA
CASRAGTGDSQYF
TGTGCCAGCAGGGCGGGGACAGGGGATTCGCAGTACTTC
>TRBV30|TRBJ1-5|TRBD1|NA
CAWSAGGSSNQPQHF
TGTGCCTGGAGTGCAGGGGGCAGTAGCAATCAGCCCCAGCATTTT
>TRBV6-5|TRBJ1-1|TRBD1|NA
CASSTWDSLNTEAFF
TGTGCCAGCAGTACTTGGGACAGCCTGAACACTGAAGCTTTCTTT
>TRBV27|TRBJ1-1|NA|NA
CASRRVGRYTEAFF
TGTGCCAGCCGCCGGGTGGGTAGGTATACTGAAGCTTTCTTT
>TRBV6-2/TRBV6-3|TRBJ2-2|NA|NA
CASSTRNRSTGELFF
TGTGCCAGCAGTACCAGAAATCGGAGCACCGGGGAGCTGTTTTTT
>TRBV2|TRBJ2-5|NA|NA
CASSEARKTQYF
TGTGCCAGCAGTGAAGCGAGGAAGACCCAGTACTTC
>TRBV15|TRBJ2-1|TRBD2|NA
CATSKAGEILEQFF
TGTGCCACCAGTAAGGCGGGGGAGATTCTTGAGCAGTTCTTC
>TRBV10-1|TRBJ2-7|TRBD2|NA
CASSEMGLAGVYEQYF
TGCGCCAGCAGTGAGATGGGTCTAGCGGGGGTTTACGAGCAGTACTTC
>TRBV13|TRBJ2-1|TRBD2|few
CASSLRLAGRLNEQFF
TGTGCCAGCAGCCTCCGACTAGCGGGGCGCCTCAATGAGCAGTTCTTC